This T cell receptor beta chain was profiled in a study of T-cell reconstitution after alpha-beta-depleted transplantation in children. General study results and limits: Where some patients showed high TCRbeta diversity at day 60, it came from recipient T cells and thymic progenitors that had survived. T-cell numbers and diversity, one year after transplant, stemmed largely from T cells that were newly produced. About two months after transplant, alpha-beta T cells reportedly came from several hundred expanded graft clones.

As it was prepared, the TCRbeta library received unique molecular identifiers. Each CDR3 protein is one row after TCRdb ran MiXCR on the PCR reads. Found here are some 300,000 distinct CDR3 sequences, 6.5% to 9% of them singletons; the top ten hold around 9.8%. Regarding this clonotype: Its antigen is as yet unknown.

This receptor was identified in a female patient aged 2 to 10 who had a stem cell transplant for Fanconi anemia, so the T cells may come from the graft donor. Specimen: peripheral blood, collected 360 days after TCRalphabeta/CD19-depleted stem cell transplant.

Here the CDR3 reads CASSLGRTNYGYTF. The CDR3 bases are TGTGCCAGCAGCTTAGGGCGCACTAACTATGGCTACACCTTC. This sequence joins TRBV7-2 and TRBJ1-2; D unclear. Germline values: CDR1 SGHTA, CDR2 FQGNSA. The CDR3 consists of 14 residues. V was clipped by 1 base and J by 0 bases, with 6 bases between them.